This TCR beta chain appears in the sequencing data of a study of blood T cell repertoires in COVID-19. Study context: Sites in the United States, Italy and Spain provided acute and convalescent COVID-19 samples. T cells, B-cell-depleted T cells, or PBMCs provided the cDNA or gDNA that served as material.

The CDR3 is 13 residues long. Germline values: CDR1 SGHRS, CDR2 YFSETQ. The V and J ends lost 3 bases and 3 bases, in that order; junction bases with no gene match: 2. In the source study's methods: Estimation of nucleated cell counts relied on the amplification of reference gene primers. The data were produced by immunoSEQ multiplex PCR, yet TCRdb's version contains in-frame clones alone and is incomplete. V, J and clone size reflect that table, while D and trimming were determined from the DNA. This sample has 55,000 to 80,000 clones, with roughly 86% found just once. This clonotype was sampled from a man over 45 with acute or convalescent COVID-19. This rearrangement joins TRBV5-1 to TRBJ2-7, with 8 bases lining up with TRBD1. Sequenced sample: peripheral blood. Here the CDR3 reads CASSWDRSYEQYF. The CDR3 DNA sequence: TGCGCCAGCAGCTGGGACAGGAGCTACGAGCAGTACTTC.